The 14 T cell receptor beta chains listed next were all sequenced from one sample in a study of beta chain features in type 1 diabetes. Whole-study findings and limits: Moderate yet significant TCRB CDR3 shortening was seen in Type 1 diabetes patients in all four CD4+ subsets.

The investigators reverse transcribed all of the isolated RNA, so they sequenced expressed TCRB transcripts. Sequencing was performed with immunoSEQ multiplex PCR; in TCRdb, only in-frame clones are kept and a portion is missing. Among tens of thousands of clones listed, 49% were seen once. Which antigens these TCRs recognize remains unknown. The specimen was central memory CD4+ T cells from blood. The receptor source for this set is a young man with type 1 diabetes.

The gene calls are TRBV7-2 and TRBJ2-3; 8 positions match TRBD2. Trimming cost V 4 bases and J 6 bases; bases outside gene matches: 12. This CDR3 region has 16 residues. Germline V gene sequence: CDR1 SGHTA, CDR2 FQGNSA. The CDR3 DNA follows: TGTGCCAGCAGCTCCCCAGCGGGGGCTGTCGTGGATACGCAGTATTTT. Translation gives CASSSPAGAVVDTQYF.

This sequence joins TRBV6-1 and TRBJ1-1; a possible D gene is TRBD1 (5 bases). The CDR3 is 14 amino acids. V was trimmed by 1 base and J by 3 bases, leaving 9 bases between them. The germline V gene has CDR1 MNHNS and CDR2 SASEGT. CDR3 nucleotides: TGTGCCAGCAGTGAAGGGGGCAGGTACACTGAAGCTTTCTTT. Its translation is CASSEGGRYTEAFF.

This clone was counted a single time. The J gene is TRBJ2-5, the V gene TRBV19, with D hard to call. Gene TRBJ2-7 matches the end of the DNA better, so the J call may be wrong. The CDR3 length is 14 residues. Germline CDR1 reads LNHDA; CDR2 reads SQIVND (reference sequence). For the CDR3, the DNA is TGTGCCAGTAGTACCCGTCGCGGCACCTACGAGCAGTACTTC. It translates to CASSTRRGTYEQYF.

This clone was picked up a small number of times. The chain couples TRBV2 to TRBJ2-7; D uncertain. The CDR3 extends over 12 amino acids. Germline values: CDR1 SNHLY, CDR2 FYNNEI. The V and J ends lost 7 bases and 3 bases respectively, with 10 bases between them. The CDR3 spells CASKRLDYEQYF. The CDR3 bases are TGTGCCAGCAAGAGGCTAGACTACGAGCAGTACTTC.

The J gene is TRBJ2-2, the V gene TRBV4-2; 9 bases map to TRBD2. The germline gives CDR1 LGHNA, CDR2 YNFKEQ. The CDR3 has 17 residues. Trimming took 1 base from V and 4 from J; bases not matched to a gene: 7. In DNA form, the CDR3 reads TGTGCCAGCAGCCAAGGGGCGGGACTAGCCGCCACCGGGGAGCTGTTTTTT. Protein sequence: CASSQGAGLAATGELFF.

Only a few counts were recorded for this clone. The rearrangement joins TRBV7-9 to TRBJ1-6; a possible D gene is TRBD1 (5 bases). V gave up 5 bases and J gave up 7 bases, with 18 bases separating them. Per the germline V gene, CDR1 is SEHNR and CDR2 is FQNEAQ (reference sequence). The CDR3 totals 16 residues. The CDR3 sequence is CASSPAGGQGNSPLHF. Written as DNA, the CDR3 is TGTGCCAGCAGCCCCGCCGGTGGGCAGGGAAATTCACCCCTCCACTTT.

CDR3 region: CASSPKKGLAGIGGELFF. The CDR3 nucleotides read TGTGCCAGCAGTCCAAAAAAGGGACTAGCGGGAATCGGCGGGGAGCTGTTTTTT. The chain has TRBV11-1 and TRBJ2-2; 13 positions agree with TRBD2. The CDR3 totals 18 residues. With 6 bases clipped from V and 7 bases from J, the junction kept 14 bases outside the gene matches. The germline CDR1 and CDR2 sequences are SGHAT and FQDESV (reference sequence).

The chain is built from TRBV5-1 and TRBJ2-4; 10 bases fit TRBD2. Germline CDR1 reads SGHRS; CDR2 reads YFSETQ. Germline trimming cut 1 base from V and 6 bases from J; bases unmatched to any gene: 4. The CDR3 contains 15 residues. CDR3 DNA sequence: TGCGCCAGCAGCTTGACTAGCGGGACCTTAAACATTCAGTACTTC. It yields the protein CASSLTSGTLNIQYF.

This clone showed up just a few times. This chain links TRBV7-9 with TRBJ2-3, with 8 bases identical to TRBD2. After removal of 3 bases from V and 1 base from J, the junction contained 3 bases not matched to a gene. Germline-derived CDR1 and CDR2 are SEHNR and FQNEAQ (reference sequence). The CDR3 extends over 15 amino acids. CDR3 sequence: CASSFGGGRTDTQYF. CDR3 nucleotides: TGTGCCAGCAGCTTCGGGGGGGGCCGCACAGATACGCAGTATTTT.

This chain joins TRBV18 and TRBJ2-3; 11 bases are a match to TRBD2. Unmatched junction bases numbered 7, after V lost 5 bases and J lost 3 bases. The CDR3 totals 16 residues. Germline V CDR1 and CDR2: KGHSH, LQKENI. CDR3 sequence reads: CASSKIAGGPTDTQYF. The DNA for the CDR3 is TGTGCCAGCTCAAAGATAGCGGGAGGGCCGACAGATACGCAGTATTTT.

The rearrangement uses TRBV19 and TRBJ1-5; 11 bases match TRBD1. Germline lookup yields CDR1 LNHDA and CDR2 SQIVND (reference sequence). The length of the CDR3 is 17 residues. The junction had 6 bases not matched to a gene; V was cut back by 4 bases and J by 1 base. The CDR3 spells CASSTGTGGQSNQPQHF. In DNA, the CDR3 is TGTGCCAGTAGTACAGGGACAGGGGGGCAAAGCAATCAGCCCCAGCATTTT.

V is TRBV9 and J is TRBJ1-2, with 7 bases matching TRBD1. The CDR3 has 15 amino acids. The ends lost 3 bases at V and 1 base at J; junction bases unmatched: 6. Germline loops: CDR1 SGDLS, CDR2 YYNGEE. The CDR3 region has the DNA TGTGCCAGCAGCGAAGCCGGGACAGTTAACTATGGCTACACCTTC. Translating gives CASSEAGTVNYGYTF.

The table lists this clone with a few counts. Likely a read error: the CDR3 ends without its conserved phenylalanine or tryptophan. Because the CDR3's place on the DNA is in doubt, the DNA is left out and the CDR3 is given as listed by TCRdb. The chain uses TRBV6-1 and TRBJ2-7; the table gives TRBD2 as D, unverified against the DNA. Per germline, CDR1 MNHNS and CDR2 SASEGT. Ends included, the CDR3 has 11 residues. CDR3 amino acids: CASSETPGWRL.

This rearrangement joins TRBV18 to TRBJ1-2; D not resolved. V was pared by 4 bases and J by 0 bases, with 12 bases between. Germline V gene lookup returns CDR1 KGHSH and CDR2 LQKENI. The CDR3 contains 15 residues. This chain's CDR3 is CASSLRDEPNYGYTF. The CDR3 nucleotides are TGTGCCAGCTCACTCCGGGATGAGCCTAACTATGGCTACACCTTC.